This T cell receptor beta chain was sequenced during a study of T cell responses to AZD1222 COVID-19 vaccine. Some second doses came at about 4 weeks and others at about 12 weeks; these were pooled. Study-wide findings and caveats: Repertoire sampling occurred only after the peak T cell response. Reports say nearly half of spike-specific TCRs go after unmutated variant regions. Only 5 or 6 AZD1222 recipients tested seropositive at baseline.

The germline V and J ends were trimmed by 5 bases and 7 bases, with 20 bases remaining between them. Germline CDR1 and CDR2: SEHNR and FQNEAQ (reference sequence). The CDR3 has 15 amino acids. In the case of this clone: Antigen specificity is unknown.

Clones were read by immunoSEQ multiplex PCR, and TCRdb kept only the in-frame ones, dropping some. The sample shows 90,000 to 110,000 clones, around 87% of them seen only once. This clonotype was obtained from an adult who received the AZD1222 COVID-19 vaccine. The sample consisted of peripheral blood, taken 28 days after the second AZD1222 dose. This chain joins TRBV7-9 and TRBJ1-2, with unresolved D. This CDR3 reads CASSPTVFPPPGYTF. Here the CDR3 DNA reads TGTGCCAGCAGCCCCACCGTTTTCCCCCCTCCTGGCTACACCTTC.